This T cell receptor (beta chain) stems from a study of T cell responses to AZD1222 COVID-19 vaccine. Sequencing was performed with immunoSEQ multiplex PCR; in TCRdb, only in-frame clones are kept and a portion is missing. The data show around 89,000 clones, approximately 91% seen once. With 6 bases removed from V and 12 bases from J, the gap between germline ends came to 21 bases. The CDR3 consists of 14 residues. The V gene's germline CDR1 is MNHEY and CDR2 SVGAGI. The chain combines TRBV6-5 with TRBJ2-1; D is undetermined. The clonotype originates from an adult in good health. Sequencing used peripheral blood, obtained on day 0 of AZD1222 vaccination. In nucleotides, the CDR3 is TGTGCCAGCAGACCCGTCCCGGTGAGCCAGACGCAGTTCTTC. Residues: CASRPVPVSQTQFF.